This T cell receptor (beta chain) is from a study of T cells in tuberculosis. The data were produced by immunoSEQ multiplex PCR, yet TCRdb's version contains in-frame clones alone and is incomplete. The repertoire consists of some 30,000 clones, with less than 95% occurring once and the leading ten covering 7.5% to 9.5%. Comment on this clone: What it binds is unknown.

The CDR3 spans 14 residues. Between the trimmed V and J ends, which lost 1 base and 3 bases, there was a span of 13 bases. Germline values: CDR1 GTSNPN, CDR2 SVGIG (reference sequence). Findings of the study overall: Selection depended on which cryopreserved specimens were available. Smaller alpha distances in active tuberculosis partly reflected shorter CDR3-alpha lengths.

Each clinical donor contributed on average roughly 100,000 T cells from unsorted cryopreserved PBMC. The source material was PBMCs. This chain connects TRBV30 to TRBJ2-7, with D perhaps matching TRBD1 (6 bases). This receptor was identified in a donor aged 10-29 years with latent tuberculosis or without tuberculosis infection. The CDR3 loop is CAWSGRTANYEQYF. The CDR3 DNA follows: TGTGCCTGGAGTGGAAGGACAGCAAACTACGAGCAGTACTTC.